Shown below are 30 T cell receptor beta chains from a single sample sequenced in a study of blood T cell repertoires in COVID-19. Produced via immunoSEQ multiplex PCR; TCRdb's table is partial and in-frame only. The sample carries around 380,000 clones, approximately 87% recorded once. The material sequenced was PBMCs or T cells enriched from blood (not recorded which). These receptors originate from a young man who had recovered from COVID-19.

This clone was detected only once. CDR3 amino acids: CASRGDPGVNEPQHF. Written as DNA, the CDR3 is TGTGCCAGCAGGGGGGATCCAGGGGTAAATGAGCCCCAGCATTTT. The chain couples TRBV6-5 to TRBJ1-5; D might be TRBD1 (6 bases). The germline V gene has CDR1 MNHEY and CDR2 SVGAGI. V lost 6 bases and J lost 8, with 20 bases in between. The CDR3 covers 15 residues.

V and J are TRBV7-3 and TRBJ2-7; TRBD1 agrees at 10 bases. Germline trimming cut 5 bases from V and 0 bases from J; bases unmatched to any gene: 4. The length of the CDR3 is 15 residues. Germline-derived CDR1 and CDR2 are SGHTA and FQGTGA. The CDR3 spells CASSPGQGSSYEQYF. DNA for the CDR3: TGTGCCAGCAGCCCGGGACAGGGGAGCTCCTACGAGCAGTACTTC.

This chain uses TRBV7-9 with TRBJ1-6; D remains ambiguous. The CDR3 consists of 15 residues. The germline V and J ends were trimmed by 7 bases and 0 bases, with 10 bases remaining between them. Germline V CDR1 and CDR2: SEHNR, FQNEAQ (reference sequence). CDR3 region: CASTRLSSYNSPLHF. The CDR3 DNA sequence: TGTGCCAGCACCCGACTGAGCTCCTATAATTCACCCCTCCACTTT.

This sequence joins TRBV10-3 and TRBJ2-3; no firm D call. Trimming left V 6 bases short and J 3 bases short, with 7 bases between. Germline V gene lookup returns CDR1 ENHRY and CDR2 SYGVKD. The CDR3 runs 12 residues. Written as DNA, the CDR3 is TGTGCCATCAGCACAGCAACAGATACGCAGTATTTT. Amino acids: CAISTATDTQYF.

This rearrangement joins TRBV10-2 to TRBJ2-5; TRBD1 matches at 9 bases. The CDR3 consists of 15 residues. Per the germline V gene, CDR1 is WSHSY and CDR2 is SAAADI. V lost 5 bases to trimming and J lost 4 bases; unmatched junction nucleotides: 8. The CDR3 loop reads CASSNRDRVGETQYF. In DNA form, the CDR3 reads TGCGCCAGCAGTAACCGGGACAGGGTTGGAGAGACCCAGTACTTC.

The rearrangement uses TRBV3-1 (or the pseudogene TRBV3-2) and TRBJ2-1, with 8 bases identical to TRBD2. This CDR3 spans 15 amino acids. The ends lost 7 bases at V and 4 bases at J; junction bases unmatched: 9. CDR1 and CDR2 from the germline V gene are LGHDT and YNNKEL (reference sequence). CDR3 DNA: TGTGCCAGCACCCCCAGCGGGGGAGGGTACAATGAGCAGTTCTTC. Its translation: CASTPSGGGYNEQFF.

The V call is TRBV27, the J call TRBJ1-6; maybe TRBD1 (5 bases). V dropped 7 bases and J dropped 10 bases, with 20 bases sitting between them. Germline CDR1 and CDR2: MNHEY and SMNVEV (reference sequence). This CDR3 has 15 amino acids. CDR3 protein: CASTRTSGKGSPLHF. As DNA, the CDR3 is TGTGCCAGCACGAGGACCTCGGGTAAGGGGTCACCCCTCCACTTT.

A note on this clone: Other DNA variants within this sample encode the same CDR3. The V gene is TRBV5-1, the J gene TRBJ2-1; 9 nucleotides agree with TRBD2. There are 15 residues in the CDR3. Germline V gene lookup returns CDR1 SGHRS and CDR2 YFSETQ. Trimming took 2 bases from V and 4 from J; bases not matched to a gene: 4. CDR3 sequence: CASSLGLAGYNEQFF. DNA for the CDR3: TGCGCCAGCAGCTTAGGGCTAGCGGGGTACAATGAGCAGTTCTTC.

The chain couples TRBV9 to TRBJ1-6; the D gene is possibly TRBD1 (5 bases). V was pared by 2 bases and J by 8 bases, with 5 bases between. This CDR3 has 12 amino acids. The germline V gene encodes CDR1 SGDLS and CDR2 YYNGEE. CDR3 in DNA: TGTGCCAGCAGCGTCAGGGATTCACCCCTCCACTTT. Translated, it gives CASSVRDSPLHF.

The V and J genes are TRBV5-1 and TRBJ2-6; D possibly corresponds to TRBD2 (6 bases). The CDR3 covers 16 residues. Germline V CDR1 and CDR2: SGHRS, YFSETQ. V was shortened by 8 bases and J by 0 bases, with 15 bases between the two germline ends. The CDR3 DNA reads as TGCGCCAGTAGAAGGGACGGGAGCTCTGGGGCCAACGTCCTGACTTTC. Amino acids: CASRRDGSSGANVLTF.

This clone has a single count. The CDR3 sequence is CASSQVAGSYQETQYF. The CDR3 coding sequence is TGCGCCAGCAGCCAGGTAGCGGGGTCGTACCAAGAGACCCAGTACTTC. This sequence joins TRBV4-1 and TRBJ2-5, with TRBD2 matching 8 bases. This CDR3 is built from 16 residues. After removal of 3 bases from V and 0 bases from J, the junction contained 6 bases not matched to a gene. Germline assignment: CDR1 MGHRA and CDR2 YSYEKL.

This clone was detected only a few times. The rearrangement uses TRBV28 and TRBJ1-2; perhaps TRBD1 as D (6 bases). The length of the CDR3 is 15 residues. Between the trimmed V and J ends, which lost 2 bases and 2 bases, there was a span of 12 bases. Germline lookup yields CDR1 MDHEN and CDR2 SYDVKM. As DNA, the CDR3 is TGTGCCAGCAGTTTAGGACGGGACATCAACTATGGCTACACCTTC. Residues: CASSLGRDINYGYTF.

The chain couples TRBV6-5 to TRBJ1-6, with D maybe TRBD1 (5 bases). This CDR3 has 14 residues. CDR1 MNHEY and CDR2 SVGAGI come from the germline V gene. V lost 7 bases, J lost 10 bases, and 17 bases lay in between. The CDR3 DNA reads as TGTGCCAGCACACCCAATTCAGGGTCCTCACCCCTCCACTTT. As protein: CASTPNSGSSPLHF.

This sequence joins TRBV5-1 and TRBJ1-6; 7 bases fit TRBD1. Germline values: CDR1 SGHRS, CDR2 YFSETQ. This CDR3 is 16 amino acids long. Trimming took 0 bases from V and 5 from J; bases not matched to a gene: 5. The CDR3, as DNA: TGCGCCAGCAGCTTGGCCGGGACAGCCGATAATTCACCCCTCCACTTT. This codes for CASSLAGTADNSPLHF.

This chain connects TRBV6-2 or TRBV6-3 to TRBJ1-2; D may be TRBD1 (6 bases). This CDR3 is 12 amino acids long. The ends were cut back, 5 bases at V and 5 bases at J, with 9 bases in the middle. Germline CDR1 and CDR2: MNHEY and SVGEGT. In DNA form, the CDR3 reads TGTGCCAGCAGTAACGGACAGTATGGCTACACCTTC. Encoded protein: CASSNGQYGYTF.

Details on this clone: A junction boundary mismatches the germline segment, possibly from a read error. CDR3 region: CASSSGQGAKYGYTF. The CDR3 nucleotides read TGTGCCAGTAGCTCGGGACAGGGGGCTAAGTATGGCTACACCTTC. The V and J genes are TRBV19 and TRBJ1-2; 12 bases agree with TRBD1. The CDR3 covers 15 residues. Germline CDR1 and CDR2: LNHDA and SQIVND (reference sequence).

V usage is TRBV27 and J usage is TRBJ1-5; D gene uncertain. V lost 6 bases to trimming and J lost 0 bases, with 15 bases between them. Germline lookup yields CDR1 MNHEY and CDR2 SMNVEV (reference sequence). This CDR3 contains 16 residues. The CDR3, as DNA: TGTGCCAGCAGGCGCTTGGCGGGAGATAGCAATCAGCCCCAGCATTTT. This sequence encodes CASRRLAGDSNQPQHF.

The V gene is TRBV29-1, the J gene TRBJ1-6; 7 bases match TRBD1. Germline V CDR1 and CDR2: SQVTM, ANQGSEA. Unmatched junction bases numbered 8, after V lost 6 bases and J lost 6 bases. The CDR3 is 14 amino acids. The CDR3 nucleotides read TGCAGCGTCAAGGACAGGTCCCGTAATTCACCCCTCCACTTT. Its translation: CSVKDRSRNSPLHF.

The chain recombines TRBV6-1 with TRBJ1-2, with a weak D call TRBD1 (6 bases). This CDR3 spans 16 amino acids. The germline gives CDR1 MNHNS, CDR2 SASEGT. Trimming removed 3 bases at V and 0 bases at J, with 14 bases between. CDR3 residues: CASSDPRQESNYGYTF. CDR3 DNA: TGTGCCAGCAGTGACCCTCGACAGGAATCTAACTATGGCTACACCTTC.

This chain links TRBV19 with TRBJ1-1; D perhaps matches TRBD1 (5 bases). V gave up 2 bases and J gave up 7 bases, with 11 bases separating them. Germline CDR1 and CDR2: LNHDA and SQIVND (reference sequence). The CDR3 contains 13 residues. The CDR3 nucleotides read TGTGCCAGTAGTATATCAGGGTTTGTTGAAGCTTTCTTT. Residues: CASSISGFVEAFF.

The rearrangement joins TRBV6-5 to TRBJ2-1; unclear D gene. CDR3 length equals 15 residues. V lost 10 bases, J lost 0 bases, and 16 bases lay in between. Germline CDR1 is MNHEY and CDR2 is SVGAGI. The CDR3 sequence: CATLRSSSSYNEQFF. Written as DNA, the CDR3 is TGTGCCACCCTGAGGTCCTCGAGCTCCTACAATGAGCAGTTCTTC.

This chain joins TRBV3-1 (or the pseudogene TRBV3-2) and TRBJ2-3; a possible D gene is TRBD2 (6 bases). The germline V gene encodes CDR1 LGHDT and CDR2 YNNKEL (reference sequence). Trimming stripped 9 bases from V and 3 bases from J, with 13 bases between. The CDR3 is 13 residues long. The CDR3 sequence is CASRPRGTDTQYF. The CDR3 bases are TGTGCCAGTAGGCCCCGGGGGACAGATACGCAGTATTTT.

CDR3 sequence reads: CASSSPADRDTQYF. The CDR3 nucleotides are TGTGCCAGCAGCTCACCCGCCGACAGGGATACGCAGTATTTT. This chain links TRBV7-3 with TRBJ2-3, with D tentatively TRBD1 (6 bases). Trimming removed 4 bases at V and 6 bases at J, with 14 bases between. CDR1 is SGHTA, CDR2 FQGTGA, per germline. There are 14 residues in the CDR3.

The genes are TRBV6-5 and TRBJ1-3; D is unresolved. In germline, CDR1 is MNHEY, CDR2 SVGAGI. Trimming removed 4 bases at V and 4 bases at J, with 11 bases between. The CDR3 is 14 amino acids. The CDR3 nucleotides are TGTGCCAGCAGTTCCGAGGCGAGAGGAAACACCATATATTTT. Residues: CASSSEARGNTIYF.

This clone occurred a few times. This rearrangement joins TRBV4-1 to TRBJ1-1, with D perhaps TRBD1 (6 bases). V shed 0 bases and J shed 3 bases, with 11 bases lying between them. This CDR3 has 15 residues. Germline-derived CDR1 and CDR2 are MGHRA and YSYEKL. CDR3 sequence: CASSQEGGLHTEAFF. CDR3 DNA: TGCGCCAGCAGCCAAGAGGGGGGGCTTCACACTGAAGCTTTCTTT.

The chain has TRBV27 and TRBJ2-5, with D possibly TRBD2 on 7 matching bases. The V and J ends lost 2 bases and 5 bases respectively, with 15 bases between them. CDR3 size: 15 residues. Germline V lookup: CDR1 MNHEY, CDR2 SMNVEV (reference sequence). The CDR3 loop reads CASSLGWGGAETQYF. The CDR3 nucleotides read TGTGCCAGCAGTTTAGGGTGGGGGGGCGCGGAGACCCAGTACTTC.

The J gene is TRBJ2-5, the V gene TRBV27; possible D gene TRBD2, 6 bases. The V and J ends lost 6 bases and 5 bases respectively, with 16 bases between them. There are 14 residues in the CDR3. Germline CDR1 and CDR2: MNHEY and SMNVEV (reference sequence). The CDR3, as DNA: TGTGCCAGCAGACCCACGCGGGAATGGGAGACCCAGTACTTC. It is translated as CASRPTREWETQYF.

The chain recombines TRBV10-3 with TRBJ2-7, with 10 positions matching TRBD2. The CDR3 loop spans 15 amino acids. CDR1 ENHRY and CDR2 SYGVKD come from the germline V gene. Losses at the gene ends were 4 bases for V and 0 bases for J; bases not matched to a gene: 3. Here the CDR3 reads CAISALAGISYEQYF. CDR3 bases: TGTGCCATCAGTGCACTAGCGGGGATCTCCTACGAGCAGTACTTC.

The chain is built from TRBV19 and TRBJ1-6, with D possibly being TRBD1 (5 bases). Germline V CDR1 and CDR2: LNHDA, SQIVND (reference sequence). V was cut by 5 bases and J by 3 bases, with 8 bases left in between. The CDR3 is 14 residues long. This chain's CDR3 is CASSPGLYNSPLHF. CDR3 bases: TGTGCCAGTAGTCCGGGACTCTATAATTCACCCCTCCACTTT.

V usage is TRBV6-6 and J usage is TRBJ2-3; no reliable D call. CDR1 is MNHNY and CDR2 is SVGAGI in the germline V gene (reference sequence). V was clipped by 7 bases and J by 2 bases, with 16 bases between them. This CDR3 comprises 15 residues. This CDR3 reads CASTLFRSYTDTQYF. The DNA for the CDR3 is TGTGCCAGCACCCTTTTTAGATCTTACACAGATACGCAGTATTTT.